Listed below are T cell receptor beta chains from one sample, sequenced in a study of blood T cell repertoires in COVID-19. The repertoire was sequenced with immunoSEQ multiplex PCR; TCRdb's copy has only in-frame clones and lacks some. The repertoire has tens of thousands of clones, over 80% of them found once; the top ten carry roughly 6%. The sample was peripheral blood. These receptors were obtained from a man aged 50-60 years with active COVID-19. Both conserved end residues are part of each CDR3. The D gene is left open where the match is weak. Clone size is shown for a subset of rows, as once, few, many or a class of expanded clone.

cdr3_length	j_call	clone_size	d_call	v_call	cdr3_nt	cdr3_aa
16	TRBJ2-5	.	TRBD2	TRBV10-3	TGTGCCATCAGTGAGTCTGCGGGACTAGCGGGGGGGACCCAGTACTTC	CAISESAGLAGGTQYF
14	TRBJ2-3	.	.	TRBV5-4	TGTGCCAGCAGCTTGGGTAAAGCTGAAGATACGCAGTATTTT	CASSLGKAEDTQYF
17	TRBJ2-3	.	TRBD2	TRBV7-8	TGTGCCAGCAGCTTAGTGGGAAGCGGGAGCGCCCCAGATACGCAGTATTTT	CASSLVGSGSAPDTQYF
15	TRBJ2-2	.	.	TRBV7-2	TGTGCCAGCAGCTTAGCAGCGATAAACACCGGGGAGCTGTTTTTT	CASSLAAINTGELFF
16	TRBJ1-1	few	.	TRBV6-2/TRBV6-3	TGTGCCAGCAGCCCCGGTATTTATACTACGGGCACTGAAGCTTTCTTT	CASSPGIYTTGTEAFF
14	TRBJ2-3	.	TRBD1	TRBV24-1	TGTGCCACCAGTGATCGGACAGGGACAGATACGCAGTATTTT	CATSDRTGTDTQYF
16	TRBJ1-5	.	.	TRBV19	TGTGCCAGTAGCCTGGCCCAGCGGATGGGCAATCAGCCCCAGCATTTT	CASSLAQRMGNQPQHF
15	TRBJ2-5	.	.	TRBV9	TGTGCCAGCAGCGTAGTGGTAGCAGGACTAGAGACCCAGTACTTC	CASSVVVAGLETQYF
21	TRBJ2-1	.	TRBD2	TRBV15	TGTGCCACCAGCAGAAGTTCGGCTAGCGGGAGGGCGGCGCGGTCCTACAATGAGCAGTTCTTC	CATSRSSASGRAARSYNEQFF
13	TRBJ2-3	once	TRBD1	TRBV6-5	TGTGCCAGCAGTCCAGGGGGTCCAGATACGCAGTATTTT	CASSPGGPDTQYF
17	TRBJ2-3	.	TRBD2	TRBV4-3	TGCGCCAGCAGCCAAGATCCTAGCGGGCGTGGCACAGATACGCAGTATTTT	CASSQDPSGRGTDTQYF
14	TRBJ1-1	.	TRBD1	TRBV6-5	TGTGCCAGCAGGGCCCTCAGGGGGCGGACTGAAGCTTTCTTT	CASRALRGRTEAFF
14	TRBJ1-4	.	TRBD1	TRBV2	TGTGCCAGCCACTTACAGGGGTCTAATGAAAAACTGTTTTTT	CASHLQGSNEKLFF
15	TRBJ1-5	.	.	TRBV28	TGTGCCAGCAGTTCCCCAGACAGTAGCAATCAGCCCCAGCATTTT	CASSSPDSSNQPQHF
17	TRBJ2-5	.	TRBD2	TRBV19	TGTGCCAGTAGTGCCCGACTAGCGGGGGGTCTTCAAGAGACCCAGTACTTC	CASSARLAGGLQETQYF
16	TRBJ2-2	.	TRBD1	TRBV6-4	TGTGCCAGCAGTGGGTCCGGGACAGGGGGTCCCGGGGAGCTGTTTTTT	CASSGSGTGGPGELFF
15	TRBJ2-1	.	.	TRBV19	TGTGCCAGTAGTGCACAGGGCCTCTCCTACAATGAGCAGTTCTTC	CASSAQGLSYNEQFF
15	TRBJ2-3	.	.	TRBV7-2	TGTGCCAGCAGCTTAGGTCTAGCGTACACAGATACGCAGTATTTT	CASSLGLAYTDTQYF
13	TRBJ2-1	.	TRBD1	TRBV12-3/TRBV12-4	TGTGCCAGCAGTTTGGCTAGGGGGCATGAGCAGTTCTTC	CASSLARGHEQFF
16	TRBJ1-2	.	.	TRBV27	TGTGCCAGCAGTTCCAATTTCCCGGGACTGGGCTATGGCTACACCTTC	CASSSNFPGLGYGYTF
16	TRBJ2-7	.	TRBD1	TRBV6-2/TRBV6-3	TGTGCCAGCAGTTACTCGAGGGGACAGGAGACCTACGAGCAGTACTTC	CASSYSRGQETYEQYF
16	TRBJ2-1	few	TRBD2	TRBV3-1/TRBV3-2	TGTGCCAGCAGCCAAATCCGGGGGGGCTCCTACAATGAGCAGTTCTTC	CASSQIRGGSYNEQFF
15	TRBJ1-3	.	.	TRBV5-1	TGCGCCAGCAGCTTGGACAGGGCTGCCGGAAACACCATATATTTT	CASSLDRAAGNTIYF
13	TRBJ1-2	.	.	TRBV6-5	TGTGCCAGCAGCCAAACAGGCGGCTATGGCTACACCTTC	CASSQTGGYGYTF
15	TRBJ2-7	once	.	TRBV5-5	TGTGCCAGCAGCTTGGCCCCCCATAGCTCCTACGAGCAGTACTTC	CASSLAPHSSYEQYF
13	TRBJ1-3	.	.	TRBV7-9	TGTGCCAGCAGCTTCGGAGTCGTAAACACCATATATTTT	CASSFGVVNTIYF
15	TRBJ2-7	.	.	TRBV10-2	TGCGCCAGCAGGGGAGCGGGGACACCTTCCTACGAGCAGTACTTC	CASRGAGTPSYEQYF
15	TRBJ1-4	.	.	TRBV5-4	TGTGCCAGCAGCTTGGGCGGGGCCGAAGCAGGAAAACTGTTTTTT	CASSLGGAEAGKLFF
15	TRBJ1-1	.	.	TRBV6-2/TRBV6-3	TGTGCCAGCAGTTACCCCCCGACAGCGAACACTGAAGCTTTCTTT	CASSYPPTANTEAFF
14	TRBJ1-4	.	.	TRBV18	TGTGCCAGCTCACCGACAGTACCAGATGAAAAACTGTTTTTT	CASSPTVPDEKLFF
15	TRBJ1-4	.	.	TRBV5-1	TGCGCCAGCAGCGCTAAGGAGGGAGGTAATGAAAAACTGTTTTTT	CASSAKEGGNEKLFF
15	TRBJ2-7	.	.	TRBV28	TGTGCCAGCAGTTTGGGCACCTTTGGAACCTACGAGCAGTACTTC	CASSLGTFGTYEQYF
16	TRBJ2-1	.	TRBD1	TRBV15	TGTGCCACCAGCAGGGCCGACAGGGATGTATACAATGAGCAGTTCTTC	CATSRADRDVYNEQFF
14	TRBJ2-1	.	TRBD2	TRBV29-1	TGCAGCGGACATAGCGGGAGGGTCTACAATGAGCAGTTCTTC	CSGHSGRVYNEQFF
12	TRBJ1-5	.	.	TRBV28	TGTGCCACGGGCCCCGACTCACTGGGACTGCATTTT	CATGPDSLGLHF
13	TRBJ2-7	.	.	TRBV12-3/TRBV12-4	TGTGCCAGCAGTTATGACAGCATCTACGAGCAGTACTTC	CASSYDSIYEQYF
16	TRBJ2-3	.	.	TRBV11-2	TGTGCCAGCAGCCGTGGGGCCCGTCGAGGCCCCGATACGCAGTATTTT	CASSRGARRGPDTQYF
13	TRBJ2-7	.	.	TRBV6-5	TGTGCCAGCAGCCTGGGGCGGGGAGGCGAGCAGTACTTC	CASSLGRGGEQYF
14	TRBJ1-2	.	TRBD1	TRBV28	TGTGCCAGCAGTTTGGAACAGGGGTATTATGGCTACACCTTC	CASSLEQGYYGYTF
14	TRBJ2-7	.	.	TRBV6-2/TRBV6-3	TGTGCCAGCAGCCAACCCGGGACACGCCTCGAGCAGTACTTC	CASSQPGTRLEQYF
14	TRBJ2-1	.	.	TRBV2	TGTGCCAGCACTTCTATGAGCTCCTACAATGAGCAGTTCTTC	CASTSMSSYNEQFF
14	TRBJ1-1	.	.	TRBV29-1	TGCAGCGTTGCACAGATTCAGGTGAACACTGAAGCTTTCTTT	CSVAQIQVNTEAFF
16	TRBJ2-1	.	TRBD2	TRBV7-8	TGTGCCAGCAGCCAGGAGGCTAGCGGGGTGGGAGATGAGCAGTTCTTC	CASSQEASGVGDEQFF
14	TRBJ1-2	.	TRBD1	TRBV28	TGTGCCAGCAGTTTAGCCAGGACAGGGTTTTCGGACACCTTC	CASSLARTGFSDTF
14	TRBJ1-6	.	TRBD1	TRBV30	TGTGCCTGGAGTGGGACAGGCTATAATTCACCCCTCCACTTT	CAWSGTGYNSPLHF
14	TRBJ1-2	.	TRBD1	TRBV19	TGTGCCAGTAGTTTAACAGGGGCGGACTATGGCTACACCTTC	CASSLTGADYGYTF
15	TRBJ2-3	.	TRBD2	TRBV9	TGTGCCAGCAGCCGACTAGCGGGAGATTCTGATACGCAGTATTTT	CASSRLAGDSDTQYF
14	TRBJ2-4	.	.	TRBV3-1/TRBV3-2	TGTGCCAGCAGCCAACCCGTCCGGGGAGACATTCAGTACTTC	CASSQPVRGDIQYF
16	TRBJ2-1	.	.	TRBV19	TGTGCCAGTAGTATCTCGGTCCCCGAGACTGGCAATGAGCAGTTCTTC	CASSISVPETGNEQFF
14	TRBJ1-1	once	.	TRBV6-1	TGTGCCAGCAGTCTACAGGGTGAGGGCACTGAAGCTTTCTTT	CASSLQGEGTEAFF
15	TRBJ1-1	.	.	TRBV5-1	TGCGCCAGCAGCCTGGAGACCTCGGGACTCACTGAAGCTTTCTTT	CASSLETSGLTEAFF
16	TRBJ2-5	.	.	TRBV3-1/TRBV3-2	TGTGCCAGCACCTCAAAAAGGGGGACGTTCCAAGAGACCCAGTACTTC	CASTSKRGTFQETQYF
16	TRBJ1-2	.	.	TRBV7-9	TGTGCCAGCAGCTTAAATCGGGTGGCCTCTAACTATGGCTACACCTTC	CASSLNRVASNYGYTF
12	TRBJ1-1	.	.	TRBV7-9	TGTGCCAGCTCTTGGGCGAACACTGAAGCTTTCTTT	CASSWANTEAFF
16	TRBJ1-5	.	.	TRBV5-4	TGTGCCAGCAGCTTGGGAGGGCCGGATAGCAATCAGCCCCAGCATTTT	CASSLGGPDSNQPQHF